This T cell receptor beta chain was profiled in a study of molecular identifiers for immune sequencing clone quantification. About the study: For replicates, RNA isolated from roughly 21,000 or 96,000 naive CD8 cells was divided into five portions, of which four were sequenced. Points from the study as a whole: Barcodes shared by identical TCR molecules could lead to underestimated sizes of highly expanded clones. Among about a million naive cells, spiked Jurkat TCR RNA from a single cell was reportedly detectable.

V was pared by 1 base and J by 6 bases, with 11 bases between. The CDR3 extends over 14 amino acids. Germline V CDR1 and CDR2: SGHNT, YYREEE (reference sequence). This clonotype was seen many times. Its matching antigen is unknown. TCRdb fed the PCR reads into MiXCR, producing one record per CDR3 protein. The sample carries just over 95,000 distinct CDR3 sequences, 20% to 25% recorded once. A CD8+CD4-CCR7+CD45RA+ gate was used to sort naive CD8 T cells. The TCR originated in a human donor in good health. Some libraries in this study had Jurkat cell RNA spiked in. Sequencing used naive CD8+ T cells from blood, with Jurkat cell RNA spiked in. Subset described: FACS-sorted CD8+CD4-CCR7+CD45RA+ naive T cells. This chain connects TRBV5-4 to TRBJ1-5; D is perhaps TRBD1 (5 bases). The CDR3 loop is CASSLNGAGQPQHF. In DNA form, the CDR3 reads TGTGCCAGCAGCTTGAATGGGGCCGGTCAGCCCCAGCATTTT.